Described below is a single T cell receptor beta chain sequence and its context. The data are from a study of control samples from healthy donors and cancer patients. Libraries were prepared by immunoSEQ multiplex PCR; TCRdb keeps only in-frame clonotypes and omits some of them. The sample includes around 100,000 clones, roughly 84% seen only once; the top ten take more than 15%. V was pared by 5 bases and J by 5 bases, with 13 bases of the junction left unmatched. Germline-derived CDR1 and CDR2 are SGDLS and YYNGEE. The CDR3 is made up of 17 amino acids. The chain has TRBV9 and TRBJ2-1; 10 bases map to TRBD1. Material for sequencing was blood. This TCR came from a woman between 45 and 65 years old in good health. The CDR3 is CASRPGQGSPEDNEQFF. Here the CDR3 DNA reads TGTGCCAGCAGACCGGGACAGGGGTCCCCGGAGGACAATGAGCAGTTCTTC.